The 9 T cell receptor beta chains in this list originate from one sample, sequenced in a study of metastatic and nonmetastatic thyroid tumors (dated by TCRdb to the early 2020s). No patient had received any treatment before thyroid surgery. The library relied on PCR. The sequencing machine was an Illumina HiSeq 4000. The public reads were quality trimmed at Q25 with fastp and then assembled into clones with MiXCR by TCRdb, keeping productive beta chains. A total of some 40,000 clones appear in this sample, roughly a sixth of them only once. In total, the top ten clones hold 3.5% to 4% of the sample. Sequencing was carried out using blood. All receptors derive from a female donor with papillary thyroid cancer or a benign thyroid nodule (not recorded which). Some clones in this sample may be carry-over from other donors' samples.

Points on this clone: It may be a read error: a sequence one base away is much more abundant. J is TRBJ1-4 and V is TRBV7-9; perhaps TRBD1 as D (5 bases). Germline CDR1 reads SEHNR; CDR2 reads FQNEAQ (reference sequence). This CDR3 has 17 amino acids. CDR3 in amino acids: CVSSLPPGAGVNEKLFF. CDR3 nucleotides: TGTGTCAGCAGCTTACCCCCTGGGGCGGGCGTTAATGAAAAACTGTTTTTT. Full variable domain (rest looked up from reference TRBV7-9 and TRBJ1-4): DTGVSQNPRHKITKRGQNVTFRCDPISEHNRLYWYRQTLGQGPEFLTYFQNEAQLEKSRLLSDRFSAERPKGSFSTLEIQRTEQGDSAMYLCVSSLPPGAGVNEKLFFGSGTQLSVL.

J is TRBJ1-6 and V is TRBV28; D is unresolved. V was cut by 5 bases and J by 7 bases, with 15 bases left in between. The CDR3 length is 15 residues. The germline V gene encodes CDR1 MDHEN and CDR2 SYDVKM. CDR3 amino acids: CASSQPTGWNSPLHF. CDR3 bases: TGTGCCAGCAGTCAGCCCACCGGGTGGAATTCACCCCTCCACTTT.

The V call is TRBV30, the J call TRBJ1-2; D may be TRBD1 (5 bases). The CDR3 totals 14 residues. Trimming shortened V by 3 bases and J by 4 bases, and 15 bases separated the two germline ends. Germline CDR1 reads GTSNPN; CDR2 reads SVGIG (reference sequence). The CDR3 region is CAWRTLEGFYGYTF. The CDR3 DNA reads TGTGCCTGGAGGACACTGGAGGGGTTCTATGGCTACACCTTC.

The chain joins TRBV4-1 to TRBJ2-1, with 13 positions matching TRBD2. V shed 5 bases and J 10 bases; nucleotides not matched to a gene: 11. The CDR3 runs to 16 residues. Germline assignment: CDR1 MGHRA and CDR2 YSYEKL. CDR3 in amino acids: CASSFSGTSGVREQFF. In nucleotides, the CDR3 is TGCGCCAGCAGCTTCTCCGGGACTAGCGGGGTGAGGGAGCAGTTCTTC.

A word on this clone: With a much larger clone just one base away, this may be a read error. J is TRBJ2-2 and V is TRBV3-1; no clear D gene. V lost 5 bases, J lost 6 bases, and 13 bases lay in between. The CDR3 consists of 14 residues. Germline assignment: CDR1 LGHDT and CDR2 YNNKEL (reference sequence). CDR3 DNA: TGTGCCAGCAGCTCCCAACGGCTTTCCGGGGAGCTGTTTTTT. It is translated as CASSSQRLSGELFF. Filled out from reference TRBV3-1 and TRBJ2-2, the complete variable domain reads DTAVSQTPKYLVTQMGNDKSIKCEQNLGHDTMYWYKQDSKKFLKIMFSYNNKELIINETVPNRFSPKSPDKAHLNLHINSLELGDSAVYFCASSSQRLSGELFFGEGSRLTVL.

This clone was picked up many times. The gene calls are TRBV30 and TRBJ1-1; perhaps TRBD1 as D (5 bases). The CDR3 runs to 13 residues. V lost 7 bases, J lost 0 bases, and 12 bases lay in between. Germline V gene sequence: CDR1 GTSNPN, CDR2 SVGIG (reference sequence). CDR3 sequence: CASEGTVNTEAFF. The CDR3 DNA sequence: TGTGCCTCCGAGGGGACTGTGAACACTGAAGCTTTCTTT. The full variable domain, its missing parts supplied by reference TRBV30 and TRBJ1-1, is SQTIHQWPATLVQPVGSPLSLECTVEGTSNPNLYWYRQAAGRGLQLLFYSVGIGQISSEVPQNLSASRPQDRQFILSSKKLLLSDSGFYLCASEGTVNTEAFFGQGTRLTVV.

This clone was found a few times. V and J are TRBV12-3 or TRBV12-4 and TRBJ2-1; a possible D gene is TRBD1 (5 bases). CDR3 length: 14 amino acids. Trimming cost V 2 bases and J 7 bases, with 12 bases left between them. The CDR3 region has the DNA TGTGCCAGCAGTTTAACCAGGGTCAGAAATGAGCAGTTCTTC. Protein product: CASSLTRVRNEQFF.

The chain uses TRBV7-3 and TRBJ2-3; D might be TRBD1 (6 bases). This CDR3 region has 13 residues. Germline V lookup: CDR1 SGHTA, CDR2 FQGTGA. Trimming cost V 6 bases and J 2 bases, with 9 bases left between them. The CDR3 loop is CASSQGLTDTQYF. CDR3 DNA sequence: TGTGCCAGCAGTCAGGGGCTCACAGATACGCAGTATTTT.

This clone was seen ten or more times. This chain joins TRBV28 and TRBJ2-7, with 14 bases fitting TRBD2. The CDR3 sequence is 18 residues long. CDR1 MDHEN and CDR2 SYDVKM come from the germline V gene. The junction had 10 bases not matched to a gene; V was cut back by 4 bases and J by 2 bases. The CDR3 bases are TGTGCCAGCAGTTCCCACTACCGACTAGCGGGAGGGGCCTACGAGCAGTACTTC. It yields the protein CASSSHYRLAGGAYEQYF.